Listed here are 20 T cell receptor beta chains from one sample, sequenced in a study of glioma-infiltrating T cells after dendritic cell vaccination. Profiled with immunoSEQ multiplex PCR; TCRdb holds only in-frame clones, not every one. The table lists around 78,000 clones, 87% of them singletons. The time point: after dendritic cell vaccination, including at tumor progression/relapse. This specimen consisted of blood, obtained after dendritic cell vaccination. The receptors derive from a human donor with glioblastoma.

The chain is built from TRBV4-1 and TRBJ2-7; 9 bases agree with TRBD2. Germline loops: CDR1 MGHRA, CDR2 YSYEKL. After removal of 0 bases from V and 2 bases from J, the junction contained 14 bases not matched to a gene. The CDR3 covers 19 residues. The CDR3 protein is CASSQDHRVGLAGTYEQYF. CDR3 nucleotides: TGCGCCAGCAGCCAAGATCACAGAGTAGGGCTAGCGGGGACCTACGAGCAGTACTTC.

This rearrangement joins TRBV5-1 to TRBJ2-2; D remains unclear. Trimming removed 0 bases at V and 0 bases at J, with 6 bases between. The CDR3 runs to 15 residues. Germline CDR1 SGHRS, CDR2 YFSETQ. CDR3 in DNA: TGCGCCAGCAGCTTGGGGGCAACGAACACCGGGGAGCTGTTTTTT. Encoded protein: CASSLGATNTGELFF.

This chain connects TRBV15 to TRBJ1-5; possibly TRBD1 for D (5 bases). Germline-derived CDR1 and CDR2 are LNHNV and YYDKDF (reference sequence). The V end was cut by 0 bases, the J end by 2 bases, with 11 bases between. The CDR3 has 16 residues. CDR3 coding DNA: TGTGCCACCAGCAGAGATCTAGGGGTGGGCAATCAGCCCCAGCATTTT. Its translation: CATSRDLGVGNQPQHF.

With respect to this clone: The junction departs from the called germline gene at one end, perhaps through a read error. V and J are TRBV7-2 and TRBJ2-3, with TRBD2 matching over 12 bases. Germline CDR1 is SGHTA and CDR2 is FQGNSA. This CDR3 comprises 13 residues. CDR3 region: CASSLSSGRALVF. CDR3 bases: TGTGCCAGCAGCTTATCTAGCGGGAGGGCCTTAGTCTTT.

The chain carries TRBV5-1 and TRBJ2-3; TRBD2 matches 9 bases. CDR3 length equals 12 residues. The germline CDR1 and CDR2 sequences are SGHRS and YFSETQ. Unmatched junction bases numbered 0, after V lost 0 bases and J lost 10 bases. The DNA for the CDR3 is TGCGCCAGCAGCTTGGGCGGGGGGGCGCAGTATTTT. Encoded protein: CASSLGGGAQYF. Based on the CDR3 plus reference TRBV5-1 and TRBJ2-3, the full variable domain is KAGVTQTPRYLIKTRGQQVTLSCSPISGHRSVSWYQQTPGQGLQFLFEYFSETQRNKGNFPGRFSGRQFSNSRSEMNVSTLELGDSALYLCASSLGGGAQYFGPGTRLTVL.

This rearrangement joins TRBV11-2 to TRBJ2-1; the D gene is possibly TRBD2 (5 bases). Trimming took off 0 bases at V and 9 bases at J, with 12 bases between the two ends. The germline V gene has CDR1 SGHAT and CDR2 FQNNGV. CDR3 length: 14 residues. CDR3: CASSLEGSGIEQFF. The CDR3 bases are TGTGCCAGCAGCTTAGAGGGGTCCGGGATTGAGCAGTTCTTC.

The rearrangement joins TRBV21-1 to TRBJ2-7; the D call TRBD2 from the table was never checked on the DNA. TRBV21-1 constitutes a pseudogene. This CDR3 is 17 amino acids long. DNA of the CDR3: TGTGCCAGCAGCCCCCCTAGAGAACTAGCAACCTCCTACGAGCAGTACTTC. As protein: CASSPPRELATSYEQYF.

The chain employs TRBV5-1 and TRBJ2-1; 7 bases match TRBD1. CDR1 SGHRS and CDR2 YFSETQ come from the germline V gene. V shed 4 bases, J shed 9 bases, and the junction held 4 bases outside the gene matches. There are 12 residues in the CDR3. As DNA, the CDR3 is TGCGCCAGCAGCCTGGGACAGAGTGAGCAGTTCTTC. Translated: CASSLGQSEQFF.

The rearrangement uses TRBV6-5 and TRBJ2-1; 10 positions match TRBD1. The CDR3 is made up of 15 amino acids. The trim removed 2 bases at V and 8 bases at J, leaving 6 bases unmatched. Germline V lookup: CDR1 MNHEY, CDR2 SVGAGI. CDR3 protein: CASSYRDRGDYEQFF. The DNA of the CDR3 is TGTGCCAGCAGTTACCGGGACAGGGGTGATTATGAGCAGTTCTTC.

A single count supports this clone. The V and J genes are TRBV5-1 and TRBJ1-1; 9 nucleotides agree with TRBD1. V lost 4 bases, J lost 4 bases, and 5 bases stayed unmatched. CDR1 is SGHRS and CDR2 is YFSETQ in the germline V gene. This CDR3 has 14 residues. CDR3 DNA: TGCGCCAGCAGCCACCCGACAGGGGGCACTGAAGCTTTCTTT. Translated, it gives CASSHPTGGTEAFF.

J is TRBJ1-1 and V is TRBV7-9; the match to TRBD1 covers 7 bases. The V segment lost 7 bases and the J segment 4 bases; nucleotides outside the gene matches: 6. Germline CDR1 is SEHNR and CDR2 is FQNEAQ (reference sequence). This CDR3 region has 13 residues. CDR3 amino acids: CASINSGGTEAFF. DNA of the CDR3: TGTGCCAGCATCAACTCAGGGGGCACTGAAGCTTTCTTT.

The V and J genes are TRBV27 and TRBJ2-3; TRBD2 matches at 8 bases. The CDR3 loop spans 14 amino acids. With V trimmed by 9 bases and J by 4 bases, 9 bases remained unmatched. From germline, CDR1 is MNHEY and CDR2 SMNVEV (reference sequence). In nucleotides, the CDR3 is TGTGCCAGTTCTAAGCGGGAGCGCCCAGATACGCAGTATTTT. It is translated as CASSKRERPDTQYF.

The chain recombines TRBV11-1 with TRBJ1-2; 7 bases are shared with TRBD1. There are 12 residues in the CDR3. V trimming: 4 bases; J trimming: 4 bases; junction bases outside the gene matches: 0. Germline CDR1 reads SGHAT; CDR2 reads FQDESV (reference sequence). CDR3 sequence: CASSWDSYGYTF. CDR3 nucleotides: TGTGCCAGCAGCTGGGACAGCTATGGCTACACCTTC.

This chain connects TRBV6-5 to TRBJ1-1; 8 positions agree with TRBD1. V was pared by 7 bases and J by 1 base, with 5 bases of the junction left unmatched. Germline CDR1 reads MNHEY; CDR2 reads SVGAGI. The CDR3 length is 14 residues. This CDR3 reads CASTSGQGNTEAFF. CDR3 DNA sequence: TGTGCCAGCACCTCCGGACAGGGGAACACTGAAGCTTTCTTT.

This clone was counted between two and nine times. This sequence joins TRBV5-6 and TRBJ1-4; the D gene is possibly TRBD1 (5 bases). The ends were cut back, 1 base at V and 8 bases at J, with 15 bases in the middle. CDR1 SGHDT and CDR2 YYEEEE come from the germline V gene. The CDR3 length is 15 residues. The CDR3 DNA reads TGTGCCAGCAGCTTGCTTGTCGGGGGACTGGAAAAACTGTTTTTT. Its translation is CASSLLVGGLEKLFF.

This sequence joins TRBV7-9 and TRBJ2-7, with D possibly matching TRBD2 (6 bases). The CDR3 is 16 amino acids. With 6 bases removed from V and 5 bases from J, the gap between germline ends came to 23 bases. Per the germline V gene, CDR1 is SEHNR and CDR2 is FQNEAQ (reference sequence). This CDR3 is CASSSTDGSKSDEQYF. The CDR3 nucleotides read TGTGCCAGCAGTTCCACGGACGGGAGTAAGAGCGACGAGCAGTACTTC.

CDR3 nucleotides: TGTGCCAGCAGTCCCTTAGCGGGAGACACCGGGGAGCTGTTTTTT. It is translated as CASSPLAGDTGELFF. The chain has TRBV6-5 and TRBJ2-2; 9 nucleotides agree with TRBD2. The V segment lost 5 bases and the J segment 3 bases; nucleotides outside the gene matches: 4. CDR1 and CDR2 (germline): MNHEY, SVGAGI. The CDR3 totals 15 residues.

V is TRBV5-1 and J is TRBJ2-5; D remains ambiguous. Matching the DNA end better, TRBJ2-7 makes the J call doubtful. This CDR3 region has 14 residues. Germline CDR1 and CDR2: SGHRS and YFSETQ. In DNA, the CDR3 is TGCGCCAGCAGCTTGGCCAGGCAGCAATACGAGCAGTACTTC. It codes for CASSLARQQYEQYF.

This clone has a handful of counts. The chain recombines TRBV7-9 with TRBJ2-7, with D possibly being TRBD1 (6 bases). Germline CDR1 reads SEHNR; CDR2 reads FQNEAQ (reference sequence). Deletions cut 1 base from V and 5 bases from J, with 15 bases between. The CDR3 has 15 residues. CDR3 loop: CASSLERDKVHEQYF. As DNA, the CDR3 is TGTGCCAGCAGCTTAGAAAGGGACAAGGTCCACGAGCAGTACTTC.

This sequence joins TRBV30 and TRBJ1-1; unclear D gene. This CDR3 contains 11 residues. Germline assignment: CDR1 GTSNPN and CDR2 SVGIG (reference sequence). With 2 bases removed from V and 8 bases from J, the gap between germline ends came to 9 bases. The CDR3 loop reads CAWSLRGEAFF. The CDR3 DNA sequence: TGTGCCTGGAGTCTGCGGGGAGAAGCTTTCTTT.